This T cell receptor beta chain was captured in a study of Graves' ophthalmopathy and Graves' hyperthyroidism. Overall study findings and caveats: Ophthalmopathy was separated from stable hyperthyroidism by a 13-signature model with 87.88% sensitivity and 65% to 82% specificity.

CDR1 is SQVTM, CDR2 ANQGSEA, per germline. V lost 6 bases, J lost 2 bases, and 7 bases stayed unmatched. CDR3 size: 15 residues. Amplified material comprised TCR beta CDR3 regions derived from RNA transcripts. First-round RT-PCR with HTBI primers preceded a second-round multiplex PCR. MiXCR, run by TCRdb on the multiplex PCR reads, gives a single entry per CDR3 protein. The data show 500,000 to 600,000 distinct CDR3 sequences, about two fifths seen once. This clonotype showed up just a few times. Its antigen is still unknown. This sequence joins TRBV29-1 and TRBJ1-5; 10 nucleotides align to TRBD1. The sequenced material came from peripheral blood or thyroid tissue (not recorded which). The TCR comes from an adult man with Graves' hyperthyroidism. CDR3 in amino acids: CSVDRGVGGNQPQHF. The CDR3 nucleotides read TGCAGCGTGGACAGGGGGGTCGGAGGCAATCAGCCCCAGCATTTT.